These T cell receptor beta chains were read from a single sample in a study of cytomegalovirus exposure and HLA in healthy donors. Sequencing was performed with immunoSEQ multiplex PCR; in TCRdb, only in-frame clones are kept and a portion is missing. The repertoire has 100,000 to 150,000 clones, nearly 85% of them found once; the top ten carry about 1.2%. The sample taken for sequencing was PBMCs. These receptors all stem from a boy between 5 and 17 years old in good health and CMV-seronegative. Both conserved end residues are part of each CDR3. A D gene is named only where the DNA matches it firmly. Clone size is shown for a subset of rows, as once, few, many or a class of expanded clone.

J gene | V gene | D gene | clone size | CDR3 DNA | CDR3 protein
TRBJ1-4 | TRBV29-1 | TRBD1 | - | TGCAGCGTTGAGCACAGGGGAACTAATGAAAAACTGTTTTTT | CSVEHRGTNEKLFF
TRBJ2-1 | TRBV4-1 | - | - | TGCGCCGCCCGGGGGGCCAATGAGCAGTTCTTC | CAARGANEQFF
TRBJ2-2 | TRBV29-1 | TRBD2 | - | TGCAGCGTGATGGGACTAGCGGGAGTCTACGACACCGGGGAGCTGTTTTTT | CSVMGLAGVYDTGELFF
TRBJ1-5 | TRBV7-8 | - | - | TGTGCCAGCAGCTCCGACGGGGGGTACAATCAGCCCCAGCATTTT | CASSSDGGYNQPQHF
TRBJ2-5 | TRBV7-7 | - | - | TGTGCCAGCGCCAAAGATAGTTTGGAGACCCAGTACTTC | CASAKDSLETQYF
TRBJ1-2 | TRBV5-8 | - | - | TGTGCCAGCAGCCCGGACCCCAGGGACTATGGCTACACCTTC | CASSPDPRDYGYTF
TRBJ1-1 | TRBV7-9 | - | - | TGTGCCAGCAACCCAAAGGAGGTCCGGAACACTGAAGCTTTCTTT | CASNPKEVRNTEAFF
TRBJ2-1 | TRBV4-3 | - | - | TGCGCCAGCAGCCGAGGACTACTGGGCAATGAGCAGTTCTTC | CASSRGLLGNEQFF
TRBJ1-2 | TRBV10-3 | TRBD1 | - | TGTGCCATCAGTGGGGACAGGGGGATTTATGGCTACACCTTC | CAISGDRGIYGYTF
TRBJ2-5 | TRBV19 | - | - | TGTGCCAGTAGTCCACAGAGTCAAGAGACCCAGTACTTC | CASSPQSQETQYF
TRBJ2-1 | TRBV29-1 | - | - | TGCAGCGTTCTGTTGAGGACAGTGAGCTCCTACAATGAGCAGTTCTTC | CSVLLRTVSSYNEQFF
TRBJ2-7 | TRBV6-1 | TRBD1 | - | TGTGCCAGCAGTCCGACAGGGGACGTCTACGAGCAGTACTTC | CASSPTGDVYEQYF
TRBJ2-4 | TRBV5-6 | TRBD1 | - | TGTGCCAGCAGCCGACAGGGGACCCTAGCCAAAAACATTCAGTACTTC | CASSRQGTLAKNIQYF
TRBJ1-1 | TRBV27 | - | - | TGTGCCAGCAGTTTAAGCAGACTTACTGAAGCTTTCTTT | CASSLSRLTEAFF
TRBJ2-1 | TRBV27 | TRBD2 | - | TGTGCCAGCAGTTTAGGGACTAGCGGGATGAATGAGCAGTTCTTC | CASSLGTSGMNEQFF
TRBJ2-1 | TRBV19 | TRBD2 | - | TGTGCCTCTACCCACCGCGGACTAGCGGGAGGGAGCTCCTACAATGAGCAGTTCTTC | CASTHRGLAGGSSYNEQFF
TRBJ2-7 | TRBV5-4 | TRBD2 | few | TGTGCCAGCAGCAGTCTGGGTAGCGGGAGTTACGAGCAGTACTTC | CASSSLGSGSYEQYF
TRBJ2-4 | TRBV2 | - | - | TGTGCCAGCAAAGCAGCGGGAAACATTCAGTACTTC | CASKAAGNIQYF
TRBJ1-2 | TRBV5-4 | - | - | TGTGCCAGCAGCTTGGACGGGAACTATGGCTACACCTTC | CASSLDGNYGYTF
TRBJ2-7 | TRBV10-2 | - | - | TGCGCCAGCAGTGAGTCGAGGGTGGATTTTCGGGACGAGCAGTACTTC | CASSESRVDFRDEQYF
TRBJ1-4 | TRBV4-2 | - | - | TGTGCCAGCAGCCAAGCGGGGAGCTGGGGAGAAAAACTGTTTTTT | CASSQAGSWGEKLFF
TRBJ1-1 | TRBV10-3 | - | - | TGTGCCATCAGTTTTTTTCAGACAGGTGCGGTTACTGAAGCTTTCTTT | CAISFFQTGAVTEAFF
TRBJ2-5 | TRBV30 | - | - | TGTGCCTGGAGTCGGGACATGTTCCAAGAGACCCAGTACTTC | CAWSRDMFQETQYF
TRBJ2-1 | TRBV2 | - | few | TGTGCCAGCAGGAGGGTCCTCGACCTCAATGAGCAGTTCTTC | CASRRVLDLNEQFF
TRBJ2-7 | TRBV18 | TRBD2 | once | TGTGCCAGCTCACCGCCGGGAGGTCGCGAGCAGTACTTC | CASSPPGGREQYF
TRBJ2-5 | TRBV2 | - | - | TGTGCCAGCATACAGGGCCCACAAGAGACCCAGTACTTC | CASIQGPQETQYF
TRBJ2-1 | TRBV13 | TRBD2 | - | TGTGCCAGCAGCTTATTCGCTAGCGGGAACGATGAGCAGTTCTTC | CASSLFASGNDEQFF
TRBJ1-1 | TRBV27 | TRBD1 | - | TGTGCCAGCAGAAAACAGGGGGCAGGGACTGAAGCTTTCTTT | CASRKQGAGTEAFF
TRBJ1-2 | TRBV6-5 | - | - | TGTGCCAGCAGTTTCCAGAACGGGATCTATGGCTACACCTTC | CASSFQNGIYGYTF
TRBJ1-3 | TRBV18 | - | - | TGTGCCAGCTCACTACAGGCCGACTCTGGAAACACCATATATTTT | CASSLQADSGNTIYF
TRBJ1-2 | TRBV30 | TRBD1 | few | TGTGCCTGGAGTGGCCCTACAGGGGGGGGTGGCTACACCTTC | CAWSGPTGGGGYTF
TRBJ2-7 | TRBV6-1 | TRBD1 | - | TGTGCCAGCAGTAGCCGGGACAGAACCTACGAGCAGTACTTC | CASSSRDRTYEQYF
TRBJ2-1 | TRBV6-6 | - | - | TGTGCCAGCAGTTACTCGATTTCAGCGGGCAATGAGCAGTTCTTC | CASSYSISAGNEQFF
TRBJ2-7 | TRBV27 | TRBD2 | - | TGTGCCAGCAGTGCGGGAGGGTACGAGCAGTACTTC | CASSAGGYEQYF
TRBJ1-2 | TRBV11-3 | TRBD1 | - | TGTGCCAGCGGGGGACAGGAGATTAAAGGCTACACCTTC | CASGGQEIKGYTF
TRBJ2-3 | TRBV27 | - | - | TGTGCCAGCAGTTTCGCGAGCACAGATACGCAGTATTTT | CASSFASTDTQYF
TRBJ2-1 | TRBV4-1 | TRBD2 | - | TGCGCCAGCAGCCAAGTGTCTAGCGGGGGGAGCAATGAGCAGTTCTTC | CASSQVSSGGSNEQFF
TRBJ1-5 | TRBV19 | TRBD1 | - | TGTGCCAGTAGTATAATTGGGACAGGGGTCCAATCCAATCAGCCCCAGCATTTT | CASSIIGTGVQSNQPQHF
TRBJ2-7 | TRBV10-1 | - | - | TGCGCCAGCAGTCGGAGGCCGTGGAGTGTGCGGGATCACTCCTACGAGCAGTACTTC | CASSRRPWSVRDHSYEQYF
TRBJ2-3 | TRBV5-1 | - | - | TGCGCCAGCAGCTTTAGCGGTCCGGAAGATACGCAGTATTTT | CASSFSGPEDTQYF
TRBJ2-7 | TRBV5-1 | TRBD1 | few | TGCGCCAGCAGAACGGACAGGCTTCAGTACGAGCAGTACTTC | CASRTDRLQYEQYF
TRBJ2-5 | TRBV11-2 | - | once | TGTGCCAGCAGCTTACGAGGGAAGGGAGAGACCCAGTACTTC | CASSLRGKGETQYF
TRBJ1-4 | TRBV4-2 | TRBD1 | few | TGTGCCAGCACGGTTGGGGACAGGGTGAATGAAAAACTGTTTTTT | CASTVGDRVNEKLFF
TRBJ2-7 | TRBV19 | - | - | TGTGCCAGTAGTTCGACGGCCTCCTGGTCTAGCGAGCAGTACTTC | CASSSTASWSSEQYF
TRBJ2-3 | TRBV6-5 | - | - | TGTGCCAGCAGTTACTCGAGGGCTAGCACAGATACGCAGTATTTT | CASSYSRASTDTQYF
TRBJ2-7 | TRBV7-8 | - | - | TGTGCCAGCAGCTTAGAAGGAGGGCAGCAGTACTTC | CASSLEGGQQYF
TRBJ2-3 | TRBV5-1 | - | - | TGCGCCAGCAGCTTGGGGTCAGGCACAGATACGCAGTATTTT | CASSLGSGTDTQYF
TRBJ1-1 | TRBV7-9 | - | - | TGTGCCAGCAGCCCTAGTCTCGGTGAAGCTTTCTTT | CASSPSLGEAFF
TRBJ2-7 | TRBV30 | - | - | TGTGCCTGGAGTTCGGGAGCCGGGACAGACGAGCAGTACTTC | CAWSSGAGTDEQYF
TRBJ2-1 | TRBV11-2 | TRBD1 | - | TGTGCCAGCAGCCTGACAGGGAGCGATGAGCAGTTCTTC | CASSLTGSDEQFF
TRBJ1-1 | TRBV30 | TRBD1 | - | TGCGCCTGGAGGACAGGGTGGAACACTGAAGCTTTCTTT | CAWRTGWNTEAFF
TRBJ1-5 | TRBV2 | TRBD1 | - | TGTGCCAGCAGGGGGACAGGGGGAAATCAGCCCCAGCATTTT | CASRGTGGNQPQHF
TRBJ1-2 | TRBV6-5 | - | - | TGTGCCAGCAGTTACGGGGGGGCAAGTGGCTACACCTTC | CASSYGGASGYTF
TRBJ2-7 | TRBV30 | - | - | TGTGCCTGGAGTAACGGGGGCGAGCAGTACTTC | CAWSNGGEQYF
TRBJ2-3 | TRBV2 | - | - | TGTGCCAGCAGCCTAGATGCAGATACGCAGTATTTT | CASSLDADTQYF